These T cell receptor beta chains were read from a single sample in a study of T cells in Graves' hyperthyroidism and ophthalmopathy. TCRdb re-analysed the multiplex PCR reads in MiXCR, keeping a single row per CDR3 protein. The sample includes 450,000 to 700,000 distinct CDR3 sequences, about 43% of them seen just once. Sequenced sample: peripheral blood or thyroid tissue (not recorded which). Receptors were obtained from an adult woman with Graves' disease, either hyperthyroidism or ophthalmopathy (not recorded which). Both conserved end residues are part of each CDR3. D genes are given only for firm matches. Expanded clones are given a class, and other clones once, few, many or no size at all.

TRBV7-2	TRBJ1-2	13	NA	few	CASSSRGHFGYTF	TGTGCCAGCAGCTCGAGGGGACATTTTGGCTACACCTTC
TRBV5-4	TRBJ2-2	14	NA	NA	CASSLGHRAGELFF	TGTGCCAGCAGCTTGGGTCATCGGGCCGGGGAGCTGTTTTTT
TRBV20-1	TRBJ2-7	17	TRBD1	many	CSARPGQGILSFYEQYF	TGCAGTGCTAGGCCGGGACAGGGGATTCTCTCCTTCTACGAGCAGTACTTC
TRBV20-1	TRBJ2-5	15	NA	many	CSARSWRAPQETQYF	TGCAGTGCTAGGTCTTGGCGAGCGCCCCAAGAGACCCAGTACTTC
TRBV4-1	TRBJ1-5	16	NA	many	CASSHVVREGNQPQHF	TGCGCCAGCAGCCATGTCGTCAGGGAAGGCAATCAGCCCCAGCATTTT
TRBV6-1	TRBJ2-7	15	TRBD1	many	CASIIDRASLYEQYF	TGTGCCAGCATCATCGACAGGGCGTCCCTCTACGAGCAGTACTTC
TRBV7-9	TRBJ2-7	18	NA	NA	CASSFSAGGYWGYYEQYF	TGTGCCAGCAGTTTCTCGGCCGGCGGGTATTGGGGCTACTACGAGCAGTACTTC
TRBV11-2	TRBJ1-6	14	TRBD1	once	CASSTRQGISPLHF	TGTGCCAGCAGCACAAGACAGGGGATTTCACCCCTCCACTTT
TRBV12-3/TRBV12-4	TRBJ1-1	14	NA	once	CASSQGSLNTEAFF	TGTGCCAGCAGTCAGGGGAGCCTCAACACTGAAGCTTTCTTT
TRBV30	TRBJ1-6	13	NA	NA	CAWKSWRGNALHF	TGTGCCTGGAAATCCTGGAGAGGTAATGCCCTCCACTTT
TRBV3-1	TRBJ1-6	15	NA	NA	CASSQVVTVNSPLHF	TGTGCCAGCAGCCAGGTCGTGACAGTGAATTCACCCCTCCACTTT
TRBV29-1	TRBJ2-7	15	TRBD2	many	CSVSNRGLAVYEQYF	TGCAGCGTTAGTAACCGAGGACTAGCTGTCTACGAGCAGTACTTC
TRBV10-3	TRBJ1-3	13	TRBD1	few	CAISRTGGNTIYF	TGTGCCATCAGTCGGACAGGTGGGAACACCATATATTTT
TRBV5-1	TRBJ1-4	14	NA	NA	CASSPWGGGEKLFF	TGCGCCAGCAGCCCGTGGGGAGGCGGTGAAAAACTGTTTTTT
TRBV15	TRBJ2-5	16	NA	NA	CATSRDQGSTGETQYF	TGTGCCACCAGCAGAGATCAGGGTAGCACCGGGGAGACCCAGTACTTC
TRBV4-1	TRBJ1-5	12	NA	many	CASSQGGQPQHF	TGTGCCAGCAGCCAAGGAGGACAGCCCCAGCATTTT
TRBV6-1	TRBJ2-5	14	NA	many	CASSVRPGKETQYF	TGTGCCAGCAGTGTTCGACCGGGGAAAGAGACCCAGTACTTC
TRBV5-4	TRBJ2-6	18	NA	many	CASSVAAGSSSGANVLTF	TGTGCCAGCAGCGTGGCGGCTGGAAGTAGCTCTGGGGCCAACGTCCTGACTTTC
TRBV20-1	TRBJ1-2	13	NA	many	CSASRQGGYGYTF	TGCAGTGCTAGTAGGCAGGGCGGCTATGGCTACACCTTC
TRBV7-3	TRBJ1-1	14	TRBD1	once	CASSPDRVRAEAFF	TGTGCCAGCAGCCCGGACAGGGTAAGGGCTGAAGCTTTCTTT
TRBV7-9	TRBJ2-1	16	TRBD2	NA	CASSPRAGSSYNEQFF	TGTGCCAGCAGCCCTAGAGCGGGAAGCTCCTACAATGAGCAGTTCTTC
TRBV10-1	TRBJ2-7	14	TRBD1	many	CASSAGTGGYEQYF	TGCGCCAGCAGTGCCGGGACAGGGGGGTACGAGCAGTACTTC
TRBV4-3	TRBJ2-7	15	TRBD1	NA	CASSQGQGKVDEQYF	TGCGCCAGCAGCCAAGGACAGGGGAAAGTGGACGAGCAGTACTTC
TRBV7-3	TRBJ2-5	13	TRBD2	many	CASSKTGGETQYF	TGTGCCAGCAGTAAGACCGGGGGGGAGACCCAGTACTTC
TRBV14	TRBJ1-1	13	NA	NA	CASSQALQLKACF	TGTGCCAGCAGCCAAGCTTTACAACTGAAAGCTTGCTTT
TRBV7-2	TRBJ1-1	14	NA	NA	CASSLEAGITEAFF	TGTGCCAGCAGCTTGGAGGCAGGTATCACTGAAGCTTTCTTT
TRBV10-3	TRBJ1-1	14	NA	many	CAISTGQLNTEAFF	TGTGCCATCAGTACCGGACAGCTGAACACTGAAGCTTTCTTT
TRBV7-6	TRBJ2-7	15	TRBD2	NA	CASSAASGSSYEQYF	TGTGCCAGCAGCGCGGCTAGCGGGTCCTCCTACGAGCAGTACTTC
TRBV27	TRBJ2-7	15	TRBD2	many	CASRRAGLAGSEQYF	TGTGCCAGCAGACGGGCGGGACTAGCGGGATCCGAGCAGTACTTC
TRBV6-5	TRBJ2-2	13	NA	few	CASQQPNTGELFF	TGTGCCAGCCAACAGCCGAACACCGGGGAGCTGTTTTTT
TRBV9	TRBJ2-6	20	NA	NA	CASSVEVGAALGSGANVLTF	TGTGCCAGCAGCGTAGAAGTGGGGGCAGCACTTGGCTCTGGGGCCAACGTCCTGACTTTC
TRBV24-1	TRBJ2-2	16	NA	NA	CATSDRSQLNTGELFF	TGTGCCACCAGTGACAGATCTCAGCTGAACACCGGGGAGCTGTTTTTT
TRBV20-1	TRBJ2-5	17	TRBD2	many	CSARLAGGQLGSETQYF	TGCAGTGCAAGACTAGCGGGAGGGCAGTTGGGATCGGAGACCCAGTACTTC
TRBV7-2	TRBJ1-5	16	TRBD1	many	CASSPHGTGAYQPQHF	TGTGCCAGCAGCCCCCACGGGACAGGGGCGTATCAGCCCCAGCATTTT
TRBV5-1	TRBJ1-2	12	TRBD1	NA	CASRWTGFGYTF	TGCGCCAGCAGGTGGACAGGGTTCGGCTACACCTTC
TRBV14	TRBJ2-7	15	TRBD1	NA	CASSFGSGQYDEQYF	TGTGCCAGCAGCTTTGGATCGGGACAGTACGACGAGCAGTACTTC
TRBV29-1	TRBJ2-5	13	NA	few	CSVGIGQQETQYF	TGCAGCGTTGGAATCGGGCAACAAGAGACCCAGTACTTC
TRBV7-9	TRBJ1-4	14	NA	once	CASSLAQGYEKLFF	TGTGCCAGCAGCTTAGCACAGGGTTATGAAAAACTGTTTTTT
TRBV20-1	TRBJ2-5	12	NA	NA	CSASDSQETQYF	TGCAGTGCTAGTGATAGCCAAGAGACCCAGTACTTC
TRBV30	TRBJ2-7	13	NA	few	CAWSAGLSYEQYF	TGTGCCTGGAGTGCAGGTCTTAGTTACGAGCAGTACTTC
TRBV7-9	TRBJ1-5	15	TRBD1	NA	CASSPRQGGNQPQHF	TGTGCCAGCAGCCCTCGACAGGGAGGTAATCAGCCCCAGCATTTT
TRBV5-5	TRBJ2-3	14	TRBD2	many	CASWLAGGRGTQYF	TGTGCCAGCTGGCTAGCGGGGGGGCGTGGTACGCAGTATTTT
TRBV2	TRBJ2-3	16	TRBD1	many	CASSTNRDRFSDTQYF	TGTGCCAGCAGTACCAACCGGGACAGGTTCTCTGATACGCAGTATTTT
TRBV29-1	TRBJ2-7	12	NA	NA	CSFGADTYEQYF	TGCAGCTTTGGGGCAGACACCTACGAGCAGTACTTC
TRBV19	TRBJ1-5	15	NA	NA	CASNPTDYSNQPQHF	TGTGCCAGTAATCCTACAGACTATAGCAATCAGCCCCAGCATTTT
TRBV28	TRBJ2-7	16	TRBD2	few	CASSSPGLADAYEQYF	TGTGCCAGCAGTTCACCGGGACTAGCGGATGCCTACGAGCAGTACTTC
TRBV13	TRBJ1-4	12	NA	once	CASSFRGNQLFF	TGTGCCAGCAGCTTCCGAGGGAACCAACTGTTTTTT
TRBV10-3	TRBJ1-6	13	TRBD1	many	CAIRTGGLSPLHF	TGTGCCATCAGGACAGGGGGCCTCTCACCCCTCCACTTT
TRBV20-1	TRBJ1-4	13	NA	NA	CSAPPPGSEKLFF	TGCAGTGCTCCACCTCCGGGATCCGAAAAACTGTTTTTT
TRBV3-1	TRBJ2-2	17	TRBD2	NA	CASSLMTSPTNTGELFF	TGTGCCAGCAGCCTGATGACTAGCCCTACGAACACCGGGGAGCTGTTTTTT
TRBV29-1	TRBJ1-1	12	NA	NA	CSSPKMNTEAFF	TGCAGCAGCCCGAAGATGAACACTGAAGCTTTCTTT
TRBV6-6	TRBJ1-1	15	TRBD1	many	CASRAHQGAGTEAFF	TGTGCCAGCAGGGCCCATCAGGGGGCAGGCACTGAAGCTTTCTTT
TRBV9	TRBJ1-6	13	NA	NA	CASSTTVNQPLHF	TGTGCCAGCAGCACGACAGTAAATCAGCCCCTCCACTTT
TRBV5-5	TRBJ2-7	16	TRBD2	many	CASSLRGLAETYEQYF	TGTGCCAGCAGCTTGAGGGGACTAGCGGAGACCTACGAGCAGTACTTC
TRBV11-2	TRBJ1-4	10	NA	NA	CASSLEDLFF	TGTGCCAGCAGCTTGGAGGACCTGTTTTTT